This is a list of T cell receptor beta chains from one sample in a study of monozygotic twins with inflammatory bowel disease. Each CDR3 protein gets one entry in TCRdb, which reprocessed the 5' RACE reads and gives no DNA. In total, the table holds 150,000 to 200,000 distinct CDR3 sequences. Source material: blood. The receptors originated from a human donor with ulcerative colitis or Crohn's disease, or a healthy co-twin of an affected twin (not recorded which). Both conserved end residues are part of each CDR3.

>TRBJ2-3|TRBV5-1
CASSTGTGAETDTQYF
>TRBJ2-1|TRBV27
CAGPGIDLAGVNEQFF
>TRBJ1-5|TRBV10-2
CASSRDISNQPQHF
>TRBJ1-4|TRBV7-2
CASSPGGTNEKLFF
>TRBJ2-3|TRBV10-2
CAVTSTDTQYF
>TRBJ2-1|TRBV18
CASSPYGNEQFF
>TRBJ1-2|TRBV6-1
CASSEQGADYGYTF
>TRBJ1-2|TRBV12-3/TRBV12-4
CASSPSTGIILGYTF
>TRBJ1-3|TRBV5-1
CASSTGTGNTIYF
>TRBJ1-1|TRBV11-2
CASSLREEAFF
>TRBJ1-2|TRBV20-1
CSARPTGGGSGYTF
>TRBJ2-5|TRBV5-1
CASSLGDQLSTQYF
>TRBJ2-1|TRBV12-3/TRBV12-4
CASSSYTGLNEQFF
>TRBJ2-5|TRBV5-1
CASSLIGEATSGGETQYF
>TRBJ2-7|TRBV10-3
CAISTPGSPYEQYF
>TRBJ2-1|TRBV27
CASTLGGPLGEQFF
>TRBJ1-2|TRBV20-1
CRPQGGENYGYTF
>TRBJ1-4|TRBV7-9
CASSPPWTGVHEKLFF
>TRBJ2-3|TRBV29-1
CSVGDRGTDTQYF
>TRBJ2-7|TRBV27
CASSYSPNYEQYF
>TRBJ1-6|TRBV19
CASSNGQGRNSPLHF
>TRBJ2-7|TRBV7-9
CASRGASYEQYF
>TRBJ1-1|TRBV28
CASSLDGARDRTEAFF
>TRBJ2-2|TRBV10-3
CAISEGLMRELFF
>TRBJ2-7|TRBV5-6
CASSLLRFSSYEQYF
>TRBJ1-6|TRBV20-1
CSAREDGLNSPLHF
>TRBJ1-2|TRBV7-2
CASSSGQWGYTF
>TRBJ2-7|TRBV7-2
CASSSLVPYEQYF
>TRBJ1-5|TRBV5-6
CASSPNGGQPNQPQHF
>TRBJ1-1|TRBV12-3/TRBV12-4
CASSPGWNTEAFF
>TRBJ1-2|TRBV20-1
CSARDNSRTGRMDGYTF
>TRBJ2-1|TRBV20-1
CSAKAQQILLNEQFF